This TCR beta chain was identified in a study of CXCR4 blockade with PD-1 therapy in pancreatic cancer. Generated by immunoSEQ multiplex PCR, the TCRdb table keeps only in-frame clones and is missing some. Of 4,700 or so clones listed, 55% were seen once; the top ten hold less than 8%. Germline CDR1 reads KGHSH; CDR2 reads LQKENI. The V segment lost 3 bases and the J segment 7 bases; nucleotides outside the gene matches: 6. The CDR3 extends over 15 amino acids. A single count supports this clone. The chain carries TRBV18 and TRBJ1-4; 9 positions match TRBD1. The receptor was isolated from a human donor with pancreatic ductal adenocarcinoma. The sample consisted of tumor tissue. CDR3 bases: TGTGCCAGCTCACCGGGGACAGGGAGAACTGAAAAACTGTTTTTT. This encodes CASSPGTGRTEKLFF. The full variable domain, in which reference TRBV18 and TRBJ1-4 provide the parts outside the CDR3, is NAGVMQNPRHLVRRRGQEARLRCSPMKGHSHVYWYRQLPEEGLKFMVYLQKENIIDESGMPKERFSAEFPKEGPSILRIQQVVRGDSAAYFCASSPGTGRTEKLFFGSGTQLSVL.